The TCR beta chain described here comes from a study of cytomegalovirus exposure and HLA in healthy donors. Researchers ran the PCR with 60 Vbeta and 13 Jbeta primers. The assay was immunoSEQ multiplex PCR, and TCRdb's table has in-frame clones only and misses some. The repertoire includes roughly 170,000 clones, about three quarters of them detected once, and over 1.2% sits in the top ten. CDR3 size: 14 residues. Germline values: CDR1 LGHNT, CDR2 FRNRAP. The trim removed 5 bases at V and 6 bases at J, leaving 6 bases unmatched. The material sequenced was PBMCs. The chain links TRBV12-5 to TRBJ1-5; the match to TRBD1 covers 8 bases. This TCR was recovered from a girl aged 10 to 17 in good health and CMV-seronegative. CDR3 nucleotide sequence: TGTGCTAGTGGTACCGGACAGGGCGGTCAGCCCCAGCATTTT. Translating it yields CASGTGQGGQPQHF.